A single sample is the source of the 7 T cell receptor beta chains below, sequenced in a study of blood T cell repertoires in COVID-19. Sequencing used immunoSEQ multiplex PCR; TCRdb keeps in-frame clones, though not all of them. The profile shows 95,000 to 120,000 clones, just over 85% of them singletons. Sequencing was performed on peripheral blood. The source of these receptors is a human donor in a cohort sampled during active COVID-19.

V is TRBV2 and J is TRBJ2-2; 7 bases map to TRBD1. The CDR3 loop spans 15 amino acids. V dropped 6 bases and J dropped 0; count of bases not matched to a gene: 4. Germline lookup yields CDR1 SNHLY and CDR2 FYNNEI. The CDR3 reads CASSPQGTNTGELFF. The CDR3 nucleotides read TGTGCCAGCAGCCCACAGGGGACGAACACCGGGGAGCTGTTTTTT.

The chain couples TRBV21-1 to TRBJ2-1; TRBD2 reflects the table's D call only, with no check against the DNA. TRBV21-1 is reported as a pseudogene. The CDR3 loop spans 12 amino acids. The DNA of the CDR3 is TGTGCCAGCACCTTCACTGACAATGAGCAGTTCTTC. Protein product: CASTFTDNEQFF.

As DNA, the CDR3 is TGTGCCACCAGTGATTTGACTAGCGGGGCTTACAATGAGCAGTTCTTC. It translates to CATSDLTSGAYNEQFF. The rearrangement joins TRBV24-1 to TRBJ2-1, with 10 bases aligning to TRBD2. This CDR3 comprises 16 residues. The trim removed 0 bases at V and 4 bases at J, leaving 2 bases unmatched. Germline V gene data show CDR1 as KGHDR and CDR2 as SFDVKD.

V is TRBV3-1 (or the pseudogene TRBV3-2) and J is TRBJ2-1; 11 nucleotides line up with TRBD2. Looked up from germline, CDR1 is LGHDT and CDR2 is YNNKEL (reference sequence). V lost 7 bases, J lost 4 bases, and 0 bases stayed unmatched. The CDR3 totals 13 residues. CDR3 bases: TGTGCCAGCACTAGCGGGGGGTACAATGAGCAGTTCTTC. It encodes CASTSGGYNEQFF.

The chain carries TRBV2 and TRBJ2-3, with TRBD2 identical over 7 bases. The CDR3 loop spans 17 amino acids. In germline, CDR1 is SNHLY, CDR2 FYNNEI. V gave up 2 bases and J gave up 2 bases; unmatched junction bases: 10. CDR3 sequence (DNA): TGTGCCAGCAGTGAATGGCCTAGCGGAGCTTACACAGATACGCAGTATTTT. It is translated as CASSEWPSGAYTDTQYF.

The gene calls are TRBV6-5 and TRBJ2-3, with 12 bases lining up with TRBD2. J gave up 0 bases and V 6 bases, and 1 base lay outside the gene matches. Germline lookup yields CDR1 MNHEY and CDR2 SVGAGI. The CDR3 is 15 residues long. The chain's CDR3 is CASRTSGRSTDTQYF. As DNA, the CDR3 is TGTGCCAGCAGGACTAGCGGGAGAAGCACAGATACGCAGTATTTT.

The chain uses TRBV5-1 and TRBJ1-6; 7 bases fit TRBD1. Losses at the gene ends were 4 bases for V and 7 bases for J; bases not matched to a gene: 11. The CDR3 length is 16 residues. Germline V gene sequence: CDR1 SGHRS, CDR2 YFSETQ. The DNA for the CDR3 is TGCGCCAGCAGCCAACAGGGGTATCCGGAGAATTCACCCCTCCACTTT. The encoded protein is CASSQQGYPENSPLHF.